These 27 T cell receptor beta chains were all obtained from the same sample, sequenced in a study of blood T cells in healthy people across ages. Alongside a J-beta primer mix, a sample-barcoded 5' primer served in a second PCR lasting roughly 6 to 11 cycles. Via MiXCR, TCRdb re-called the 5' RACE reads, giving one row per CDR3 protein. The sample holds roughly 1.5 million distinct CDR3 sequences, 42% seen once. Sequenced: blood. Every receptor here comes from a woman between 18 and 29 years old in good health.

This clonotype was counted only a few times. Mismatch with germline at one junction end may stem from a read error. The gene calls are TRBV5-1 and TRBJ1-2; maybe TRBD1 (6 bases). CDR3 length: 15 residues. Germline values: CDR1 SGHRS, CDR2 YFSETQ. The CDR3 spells CANSFTGTLNYGYTF. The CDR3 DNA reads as TGCGCCAACAGCTTTACAGGGACCCTTAACTATGGCTACACCTTC.

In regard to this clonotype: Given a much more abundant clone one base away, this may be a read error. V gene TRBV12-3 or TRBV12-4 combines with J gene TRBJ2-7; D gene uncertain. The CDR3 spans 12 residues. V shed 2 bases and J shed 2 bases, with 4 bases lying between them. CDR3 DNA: TGTGCCAGCAGTTTACAGCCCTACGAGCAGTACTTC. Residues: CASSLQPYEQYF.

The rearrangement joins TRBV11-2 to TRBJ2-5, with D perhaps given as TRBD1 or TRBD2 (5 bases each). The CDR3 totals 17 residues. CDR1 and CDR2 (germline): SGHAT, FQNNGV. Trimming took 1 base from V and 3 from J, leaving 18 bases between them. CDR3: CASSLGPGPLGEETQYF. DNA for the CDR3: TGTGCCAGCAGCTTAGGCCCGGGGCCCTTAGGGGAAGAGACCCAGTACTTC.

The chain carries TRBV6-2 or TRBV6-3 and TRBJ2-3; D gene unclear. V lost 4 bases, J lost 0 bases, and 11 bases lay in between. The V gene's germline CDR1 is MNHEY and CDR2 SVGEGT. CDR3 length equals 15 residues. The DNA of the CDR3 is TGTGCCAGCAGTTTCGCGGAACCTAGCACAGATACGCAGTATTTT. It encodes CASSFAEPSTDTQYF.

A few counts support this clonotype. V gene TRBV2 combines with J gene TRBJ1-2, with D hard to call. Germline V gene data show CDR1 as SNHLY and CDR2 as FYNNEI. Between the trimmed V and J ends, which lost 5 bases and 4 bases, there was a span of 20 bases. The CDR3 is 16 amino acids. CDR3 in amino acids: CASSRDRTEITYGYTF. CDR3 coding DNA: TGTGCCAGCAGTCGGGATAGGACGGAAATAACCTATGGCTACACCTTC. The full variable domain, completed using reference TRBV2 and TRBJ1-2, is EPEVTQTPSHQVTQMGQEVILRCVPISNHLYFYWYRQILGQKVEFLVSFYNNEISEKSEIFDDQFSVERPDGSNFTLKIRSTKLEDSAMYFCASSRDRTEITYGYTFGSGTRLTVV.

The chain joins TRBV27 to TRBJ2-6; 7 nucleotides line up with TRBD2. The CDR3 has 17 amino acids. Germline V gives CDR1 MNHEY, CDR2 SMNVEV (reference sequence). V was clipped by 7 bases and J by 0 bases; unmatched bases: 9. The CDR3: CASKGRDLFSGANVLTF. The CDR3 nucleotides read TGTGCCAGCAAGGGGAGGGACTTATTCTCTGGGGCCAACGTCCTGACTTTC.

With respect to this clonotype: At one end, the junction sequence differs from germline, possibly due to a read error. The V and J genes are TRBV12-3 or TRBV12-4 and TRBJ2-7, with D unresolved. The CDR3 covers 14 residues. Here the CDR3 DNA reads TGTACCAGCACTTACACGGGTAGCTCCTACGAGCAGTACTTC. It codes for CTSTYTGSSYEQYF.

In DNA form, the CDR3 reads TGTGCCGGGGCCGGGACTAGTTTTGGGGAGCAGTACTTC. Translated: CAGAGTSFGEQYF. This sequence joins TRBV6-6 and TRBJ2-4; 8 nucleotides align to TRBD2. Trimming at V came to 11 bases and at J to 13 bases, leaving 16 bases not matched to a gene. The CDR3 covers 13 residues. Germline CDR1 reads MNHNY; CDR2 reads SVGAGI (reference sequence).

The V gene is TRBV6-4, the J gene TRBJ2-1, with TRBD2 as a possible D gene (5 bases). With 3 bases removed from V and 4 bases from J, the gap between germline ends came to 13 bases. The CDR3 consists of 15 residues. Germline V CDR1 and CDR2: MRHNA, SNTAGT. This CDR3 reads CASSDIERPYNEQFF. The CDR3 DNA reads TGTGCCAGCAGTGATATCGAGCGGCCATACAATGAGCAGTTCTTC.

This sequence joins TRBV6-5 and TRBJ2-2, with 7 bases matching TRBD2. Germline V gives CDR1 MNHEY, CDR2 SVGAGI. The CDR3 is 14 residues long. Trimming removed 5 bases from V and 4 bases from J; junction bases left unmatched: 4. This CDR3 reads CASSRLARTGELFF. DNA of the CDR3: TGTGCCAGCAGTAGACTAGCCCGCACCGGGGAGCTGTTTTTT.

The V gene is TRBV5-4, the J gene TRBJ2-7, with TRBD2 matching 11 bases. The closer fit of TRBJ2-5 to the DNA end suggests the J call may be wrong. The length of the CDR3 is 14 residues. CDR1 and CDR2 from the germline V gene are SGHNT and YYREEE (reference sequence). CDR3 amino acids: CASSILAGGETQYF. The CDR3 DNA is TGTGCCAGCAGCATCTTAGCGGGAGGGGAGACCCAGTACTTC.

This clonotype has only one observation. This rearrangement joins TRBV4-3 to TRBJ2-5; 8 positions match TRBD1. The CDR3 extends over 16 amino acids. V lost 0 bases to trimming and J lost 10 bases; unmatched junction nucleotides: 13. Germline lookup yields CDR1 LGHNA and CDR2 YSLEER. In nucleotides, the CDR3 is TGCGCCAGCAGCCAAGACAAGGGACAGGTCCCCGGTGACCAGTACTTC. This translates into CASSQDKGQVPGDQYF.

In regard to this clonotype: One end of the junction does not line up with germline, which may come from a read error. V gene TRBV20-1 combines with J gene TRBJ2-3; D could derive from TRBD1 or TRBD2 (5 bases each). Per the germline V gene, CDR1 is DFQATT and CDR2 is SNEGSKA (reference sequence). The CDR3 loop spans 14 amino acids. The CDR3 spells CSARVGASTVTQYF. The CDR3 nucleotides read TGCAGTGCTAGGGTTGGGGCTAGCACAGTTACGCAGTATTTT.

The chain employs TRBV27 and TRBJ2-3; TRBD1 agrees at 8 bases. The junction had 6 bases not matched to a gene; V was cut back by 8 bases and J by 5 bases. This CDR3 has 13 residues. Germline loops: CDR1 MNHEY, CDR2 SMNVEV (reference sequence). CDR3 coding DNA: TGTGCCAGCCAACAGGGGGTTAGAGATACGCAGTATTTT. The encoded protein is CASQQGVRDTQYF.

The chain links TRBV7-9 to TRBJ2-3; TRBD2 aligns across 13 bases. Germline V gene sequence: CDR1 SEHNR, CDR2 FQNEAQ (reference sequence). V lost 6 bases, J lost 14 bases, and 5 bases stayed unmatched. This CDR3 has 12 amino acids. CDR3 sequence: CASRFTSGGAYF. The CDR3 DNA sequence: TGTGCCAGCAGATTTACTAGCGGGGGGGCGTATTTT.

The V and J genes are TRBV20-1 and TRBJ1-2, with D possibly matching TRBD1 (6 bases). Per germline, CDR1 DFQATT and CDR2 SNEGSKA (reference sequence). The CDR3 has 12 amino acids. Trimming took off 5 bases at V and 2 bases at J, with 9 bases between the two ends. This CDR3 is CSAAGQNYGYTF. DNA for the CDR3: TGCAGTGCTGCAGGACAGAACTATGGCTACACCTTC.

CDR3 in amino acids: CASSLVRASTDTQYF. The CDR3 bases are TGTGCCAGCAGCTTGGTCCGTGCTAGCACAGATACGCAGTATTTT. The rearrangement joins TRBV5-6 to TRBJ2-3, with D uncertain. This CDR3 region has 15 residues. V shed 0 bases and J shed 0 bases, with 8 bases lying between them. Germline V gene sequence: CDR1 SGHDT, CDR2 YYEEEE.

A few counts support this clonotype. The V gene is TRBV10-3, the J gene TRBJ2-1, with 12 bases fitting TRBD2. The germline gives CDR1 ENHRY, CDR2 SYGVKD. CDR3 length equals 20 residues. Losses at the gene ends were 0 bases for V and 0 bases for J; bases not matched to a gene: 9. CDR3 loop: CAISESTSGRVRGSYNEQFF. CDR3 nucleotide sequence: TGTGCCATCAGTGAGTCGACTAGCGGGAGAGTAAGGGGCTCCTACAATGAGCAGTTCTTC.

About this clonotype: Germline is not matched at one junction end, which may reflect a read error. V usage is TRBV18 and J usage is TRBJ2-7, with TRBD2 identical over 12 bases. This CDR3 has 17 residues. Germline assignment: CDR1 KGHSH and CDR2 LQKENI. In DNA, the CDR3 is TGTGCCAGCTCACCGAAAGCTAGCGGGAGGGCCCAGAACGACCAGTACTTC. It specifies CASSPKASGRAQNDQYF.

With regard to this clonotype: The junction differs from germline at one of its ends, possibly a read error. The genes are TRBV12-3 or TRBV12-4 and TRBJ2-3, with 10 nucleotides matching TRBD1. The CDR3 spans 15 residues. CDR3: CASRLGTGVTDTQYF. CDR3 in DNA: TGCGCCAGCAGGTTGGGGACAGGGGTCACAGATACGCAGTATTTT.

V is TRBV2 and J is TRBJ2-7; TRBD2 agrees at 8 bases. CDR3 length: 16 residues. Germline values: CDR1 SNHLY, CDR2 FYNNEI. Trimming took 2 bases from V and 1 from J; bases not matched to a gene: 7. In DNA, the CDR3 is TGTGCCAGCAGTGAATGGCTAGCGGGCTCATCCTACGAGCAGTACTTC. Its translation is CASSEWLAGSSYEQYF.

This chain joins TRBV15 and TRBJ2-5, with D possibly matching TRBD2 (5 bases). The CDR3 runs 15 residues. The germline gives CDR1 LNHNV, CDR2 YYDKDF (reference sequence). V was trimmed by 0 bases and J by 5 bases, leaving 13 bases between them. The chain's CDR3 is CATSRDRGTAETQYF. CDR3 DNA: TGTGCCACCAGCAGAGATCGGGGAACTGCGGAGACCCAGTACTTC. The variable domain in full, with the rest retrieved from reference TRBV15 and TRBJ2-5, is DAMVIQNPRYQVTQFGKPVTLSCSQTLNHNVMYWYQQKSSQAPKLLFHYYDKDFNNEADTPDNFQSRRPNTSFCFLDIRSPGLGDTAMYLCATSRDRGTAETQYFGPGTRLLVL.

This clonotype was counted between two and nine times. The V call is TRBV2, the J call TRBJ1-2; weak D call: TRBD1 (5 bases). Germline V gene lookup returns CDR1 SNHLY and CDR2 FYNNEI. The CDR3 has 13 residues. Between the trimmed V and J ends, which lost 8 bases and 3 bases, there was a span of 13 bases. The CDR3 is CASAQVEHYGYTF. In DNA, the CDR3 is TGTGCCAGCGCACAGGTGGAACACTATGGCTACACCTTC.

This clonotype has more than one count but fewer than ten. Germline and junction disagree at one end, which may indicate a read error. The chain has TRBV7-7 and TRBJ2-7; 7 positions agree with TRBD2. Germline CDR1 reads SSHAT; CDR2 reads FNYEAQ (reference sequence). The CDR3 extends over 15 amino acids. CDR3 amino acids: CASSLGSRGGSTQYF. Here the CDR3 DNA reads TGTGCTAGCAGCTTAGGGTCTCGCGGGGGAAGCACCCAGTACTTC.

CDR3 bases: TGTGCCAGCAGGCCGGCTGCTAGCGGGATCGGCACAGATACGCAGTATTTT. Amino acid sequence: CASRPAASGIGTDTQYF. The rearrangement joins TRBV6-6 to TRBJ2-3; TRBD2 matches at 9 bases. Germline V gene lookup returns CDR1 MNHNY and CDR2 SVGAGI (reference sequence). This CDR3 spans 17 amino acids. V shed 6 bases and J 1 base; nucleotides not matched to a gene: 11.

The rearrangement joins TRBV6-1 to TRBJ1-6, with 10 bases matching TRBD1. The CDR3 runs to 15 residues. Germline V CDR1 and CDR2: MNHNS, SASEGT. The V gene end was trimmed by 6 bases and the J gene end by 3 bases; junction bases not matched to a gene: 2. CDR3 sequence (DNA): TGTGCCAGCAGCAGGGACAGGGGCTATAATTCACCCCTCCACTTT. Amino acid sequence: CASSRDRGYNSPLHF.

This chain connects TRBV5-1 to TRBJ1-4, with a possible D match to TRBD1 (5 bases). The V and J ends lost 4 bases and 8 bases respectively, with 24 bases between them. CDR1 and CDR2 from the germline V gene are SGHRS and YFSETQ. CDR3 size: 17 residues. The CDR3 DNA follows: TGCGCCAGCAGCCCGGGCGCGTTTGGGGGATCAAACGAAAAACTGTTTTTT. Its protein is CASSPGAFGGSNEKLFF.